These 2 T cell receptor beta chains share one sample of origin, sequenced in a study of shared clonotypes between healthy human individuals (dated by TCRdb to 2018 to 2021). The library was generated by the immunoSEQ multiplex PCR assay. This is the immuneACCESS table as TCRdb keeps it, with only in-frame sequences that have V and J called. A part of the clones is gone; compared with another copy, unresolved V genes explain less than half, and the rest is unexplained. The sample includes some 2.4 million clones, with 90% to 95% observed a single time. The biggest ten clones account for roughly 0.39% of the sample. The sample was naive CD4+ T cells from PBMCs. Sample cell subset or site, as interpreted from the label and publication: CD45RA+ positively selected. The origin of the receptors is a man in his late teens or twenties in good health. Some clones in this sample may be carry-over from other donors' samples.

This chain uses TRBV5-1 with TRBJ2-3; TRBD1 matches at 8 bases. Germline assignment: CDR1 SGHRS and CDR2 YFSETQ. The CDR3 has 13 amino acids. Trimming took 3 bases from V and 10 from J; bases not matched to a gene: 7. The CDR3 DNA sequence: TGCGCCAGCAGCTCACGACAGGGGACTGCGCAGTATTTT. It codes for CASSSRQGTAQYF.

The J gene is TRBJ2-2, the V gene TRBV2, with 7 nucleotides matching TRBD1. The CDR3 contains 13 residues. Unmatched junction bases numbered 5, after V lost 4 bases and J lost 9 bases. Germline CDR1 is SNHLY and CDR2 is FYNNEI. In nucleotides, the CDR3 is TGTGCCAGCAGTGGGGGACAGCACCGGGAGCTGTTTTTT. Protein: CASSGGQHRELFF. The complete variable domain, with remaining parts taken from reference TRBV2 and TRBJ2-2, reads EPEVTQTPSHQVTQMGQEVILRCVPISNHLYFYWYRQILGQKVEFLVSFYNNEISEKSEIFDDQFSVERPDGSNFTLKIRSTKLEDSAMYFCASSGGQHRELFFGEGSRLTVL.